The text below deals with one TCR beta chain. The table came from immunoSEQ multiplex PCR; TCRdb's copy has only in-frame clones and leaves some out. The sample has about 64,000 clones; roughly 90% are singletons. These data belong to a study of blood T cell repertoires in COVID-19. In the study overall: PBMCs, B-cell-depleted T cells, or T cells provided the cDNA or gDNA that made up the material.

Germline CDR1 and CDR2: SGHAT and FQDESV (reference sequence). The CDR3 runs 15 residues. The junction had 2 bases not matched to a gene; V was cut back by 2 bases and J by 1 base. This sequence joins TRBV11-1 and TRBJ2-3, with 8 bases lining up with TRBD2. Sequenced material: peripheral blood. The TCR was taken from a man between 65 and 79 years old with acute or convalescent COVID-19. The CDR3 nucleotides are TGTGCCAGCAGCTTAAGTAGCGGGGGCACAGATACGCAGTATTTT. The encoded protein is CASSLSSGGTDTQYF.